Listed below are T cell receptor beta chains from one sample, sequenced in a study of T-cell reconstitution after alpha-beta-depleted transplantation in children. TCRdb re-derived calls from the PCR reads in MiXCR, one entry per CDR3 protein. The table records approximately 500,000 distinct CDR3 sequences, 8% to 11% of them present only once. The source material was PBMCs, sampled before TCRalphabeta/CD19-depleted stem cell transplant. These receptors all stem from a child aged 2-15 years with inherited bone marrow failure, due to receive a stem cell transplant. Each CDR3 is given with its conserved first and last residue. The D gene is left open where the match is weak. Size tells how often a clone was seen (once, few, many) or the class of an expanded clone, and some rows leave it out.

cdr3_nt cdr3_aa d_call clone_size j_call v_call
TGCAGTGTCAGTCCTGGGACAGGGAACTTCTTCAACGAGCAGTACTTC CSVSPGTGNFFNEQYF TRBD1 few TRBJ2-7 TRBV20-1
TGCAGCGTTGAAGAGGAGACCCAGTACTTC CSVEEETQYF NA many TRBJ2-5 TRBV29-1
TGTGCCATCAGCGGGACAGTCTCCTACGAGCAGTACTTC CAISGTVSYEQYF TRBD1 many TRBJ2-7 TRBV10-3
TGTGCCAGCAGCCAAGGGGGGGGAAGTCTAGAGACCCAGTACTTC CASSQGGGSLETQYF NA many TRBJ2-5 TRBV27
TGTGCCAGCAGTTCTACCGGGACAGGGGGCGCTGGGCAGTACTTC CASSSTGTGGAGQYF TRBD1 many TRBJ2-7 TRBV12-3/TRBV12-4
TGCAGTGCTAGAGATCCCGGACTAGCGGGTGAGCAGTTCTTC CSARDPGLAGEQFF TRBD2 many TRBJ2-1 TRBV20-1
TGTGCCAGCAGTTACGGGGGACAGATTACCTACGAGCAGTACTTC CASSYGGQITYEQYF TRBD1 NA TRBJ2-7 TRBV6-2/TRBV6-3
TGTGCCAGCAGCCCCGAGGAGCGGGCGCACAATGAGCAGTTCTTC CASSPEERAHNEQFF NA many TRBJ2-1 TRBV7-9
TGCAGTGCTTTCCCCTCCGGGACAGGGGGTTCGGATACGCAGTATTTT CSAFPSGTGGSDTQYF TRBD1 many TRBJ2-3 TRBV20-1
TGTGCCAGCAGCACTCCCAATTACGAGCAGTACTTC CASSTPNYEQYF NA NA TRBJ2-7 TRBV7-9
TGTGCCTGGAGGGGGACAGGTTCTTGGGAGACCCAGTACTTC CAWRGTGSWETQYF TRBD1 few TRBJ2-5 TRBV30